Listed below are T cell receptor beta chains from one sample, sequenced in a study of T cells after yellow fever vaccination. Each CDR3 protein gets one entry after TCRdb re-called the 5' RACE reads with MiXCR. Here the sample spans about 74,000 distinct CDR3 sequences, around 6.9% being singletons. The sequencing here drew on CD8+ T cells sorted from PBMCs, taken 4 to 5 days after the first yellow fever vaccination. These receptor sequences come from a young man who received the YFV17D yellow fever vaccine. CDR3s include the opening cysteine and the closing phenylalanine or tryptophan. The order of the fields is J gene, V gene, clone size, D gene, CDR3 DNA, CDR3 protein. The D gene is left open where the match is weak. Rows may omit the clone size; those that give it use once, few, many or a size class.

>TRBJ2-1|TRBV5-1|many|TRBD1
TGCGCCAGCAGCACATCCGGGACAGGGGCAAACAATGAGCAGTTCTTC
CASSTSGTGANNEQFF
>TRBJ2-5|TRBV7-9|.|.
TGTGCCAGCAACATAGTTGGGGTTGGCGAAGAGACCCAGTACTTC
CASNIVGVGEETQYF
>TRBJ2-2|TRBV12-3/TRBV12-4|many|TRBD1
TGTGCCAGCAGAGAACAGGGGGCGGCCGGGGAGCTGTTTTTT
CASREQGAAGELFF
>TRBJ2-7|TRBV19|.|.
TGTGCCAGTAGTATCACGACGGGCTACTACGAGCAGTACTTC
CASSITTGYYEQYF
>TRBJ2-7|TRBV5-1|many|.
TGCGCCAGCAGCTTCGGGGCCGATAGCTCCTACGAGCAGTACTTC
CASSFGADSSYEQYF
>TRBJ2-3|TRBV27|.|TRBD2
TGTGCCAGCCGACTAGCGGGGGCTCCCACAGATACGCAGTATTTT
CASRLAGAPTDTQYF
>TRBJ2-5|TRBV7-2|.|.
TGTGCCAGCAGCCTGGACGGGACCTTCCAAGAGACCCAGTACTTC
CASSLDGTFQETQYF
>TRBJ1-2|TRBV4-1|many|.
TGCGCCAGCAGCCCATATCGGGTCAGCGAGGAGGGCTACACCTTC
CASSPYRVSEEGYTF
>TRBJ2-1|TRBV6-5|many|.
TGTGCCAGCAGTTACTCCCCCCCTGGGTATGAGCAGTTCTTC
CASSYSPPGYEQFF
>TRBJ2-1|TRBV4-3|many|TRBD1
TGCGCCAGCAGCCAGGGTGGACAGGGCTATGAGCAGTTCTTC
CASSQGGQGYEQFF
>TRBJ1-3|TRBV21-1|many|.
TGTGCCAGCAGCAAAGATGTCCTCTCTGGAAACACCATATATTTT
CASSKDVLSGNTIYF
>TRBJ2-5|TRBV7-2|many|.
TGTGCCAGCAGCTTACTTCATGCCCCTCAGGGAAAAGAGACCCAGTACTTC
CASSLLHAPQGKETQYF
>TRBJ2-2|TRBV7-8|many|.
TGTGCCAGCAGCTTAGTAAGGGCAAGGGTGAACACCGGGGAGCTGTTTTTT
CASSLVRARVNTGELFF
>TRBJ1-6|TRBV7-9|.|.
TGTGCCAGCAGCCCCATTGGACAAATTTCACCCCTCCACTTT
CASSPIGQISPLHF
>TRBJ1-2|TRBV7-9|many|.
TGTGCCAGCAGCTCAACTGGGGGCGTAATCTATGGCTACACCTTC
CASSSTGGVIYGYTF
>TRBJ1-5|TRBV6-5|.|TRBD1
TGTGCCAGCAGTTACCAGGGGGCGCGGGATCAGCCCCAGCATTTT
CASSYQGARDQPQHF
>TRBJ2-2|TRBV5-5|.|TRBD1
TGTGCCAGCAGCGAATTTCAGGGGGCCGGGGAGCTGTTTTTT
CASSEFQGAGELFF
>TRBJ2-3|TRBV7-9|.|.
TGTGCCAGCAGCATTACATCAGGGATGGACACAGATACGCAGTATTTT
CASSITSGMDTDTQYF
>TRBJ1-2|TRBV12-3/TRBV12-4|many|TRBD1
TGTGCCAGCAGTCTGACAGGGGGCAGCTGGGGCTACACCTTC
CASSLTGGSWGYTF
>TRBJ2-1|TRBV25-1|many|.
TGTGCCAGCAGTGGGGCCAATGAGCAGTTCTTC
CASSGANEQFF
>TRBJ2-3|TRBV4-2|medium-sized|TRBD2
TGTGCCAGCAGCCAAGATCGGGGGGGCACAGATACGCAGTATTTT
CASSQDRGGTDTQYF
>TRBJ1-6|TRBV27|few|.
TGTGCCAGCAGTCCCGAAGGGACACCCCTCCACTTT
CASSPEGTPLHF
>TRBJ1-3|TRBV4-1|few|.
TGCGCCAGCAGCCAAGAACCAGGTTATTCTGGAAACACCATATATTTT
CASSQEPGYSGNTIYF
>TRBJ1-3|TRBV30|few|.
TGTGCCTGGAGTAGCCCCGGCTCCGGAAACACCATATATTTT
CAWSSPGSGNTIYF
>TRBJ2-7|TRBV12-3/TRBV12-4|many|.
TGTGCCAGCAGTAGCAACTGGGACGGCCACGAGCAGTACTTC
CASSSNWDGHEQYF
>TRBJ1-2|TRBV7-9|few|.
TGTGCCAGCAGCTCGCCTCCACAGGGTGGGACCTATGGCTACACCTTC
CASSSPPQGGTYGYTF
>TRBJ2-2|TRBV6-1|many|.
TGTGCCAGCAGCCGCCTCGGGGAGGCCACCGGGGAGCTGTTTTTT
CASSRLGEATGELFF
>TRBJ2-3|TRBV18|.|.
TGTGCCAGCTCACCCTTGGGTGAACGGGGAGATACGCAGTATTTT
CASSPLGERGDTQYF
>TRBJ1-1|TRBV6-1|few|.
TGTGCCAGCAGGGACCAGCGGGGGGGAAACACTGAAGCTTTCTTT
CASRDQRGGNTEAFF
>TRBJ2-5|TRBV5-4|few|.
TGTGCCAGCAGCCACGAACTTACAGAGACCCAGTACTTC
CASSHELTETQYF
>TRBJ2-7|TRBV11-2|.|.
TGTGCCAGCAGCCTAGGCGGCCTCACCTACGAGCAGTACTTC
CASSLGGLTYEQYF
>TRBJ2-1|TRBV20-1|.|TRBD1
TGCAGTGCTAGGGGAAGACGGACAGGACCTACCCCCTCGGTCTTC
CSARGRRTGPTPSVF
>TRBJ1-1|TRBV1|.|.
TGCACCAGCAGCCAAGATCGAGGGGTTGGGAACACTGAAGCTTTCTTT
CTSSQDRGVGNTEAFF
>TRBJ2-1|TRBV5-4|.|TRBD2
TGTGCCAGCAGCTTGGGAGTAGCGGGGGGGCAGCATGAGCAGTTCTTC
CASSLGVAGGQHEQFF
>TRBJ2-3|TRBV27|many|TRBD2
TGTGCCAGCAGACGGACTAGCGGGGGGCGTGGCACAGATACGCAGTATTTT
CASRRTSGGRGTDTQYF
>TRBJ2-1|TRBV7-2|.|TRBD1
TGTGCCAGCAGCATGGGGACAGTATTTGCGTTCTTC
CASSMGTVFAFF
>TRBJ2-7|TRBV7-6|.|.
TGTGCCAGCAGCTTCGGGACACGGCCTACCAACGAGCAGTACTTC
CASSFGTRPTNEQYF